The 21 T cell receptor beta chains presented below share a single source sample, sequenced in a study of post-analysis software for immune sequencing data. Whole-study results and caveats: Four to six TRBV segments were significantly more frequent in patients than in controls. TRBV5-6, TRBV5-1 and TRBV20-1 were among these segments.

The TCR beta cDNA libraries contained unique molecular identifiers. TCRdb processed the PCR reads anew with MiXCR; each CDR3 protein has one entry. The sample has fewer than 850,000 distinct CDR3 sequences, just under 30% seen once. For these receptors, no antigen is known. Sequencing input: blood. Every receptor here comes from a girl between 5 and 17 years old with multiple sclerosis.

This clonotype was detected only a few times. The V and J genes are TRBV7-8 and TRBJ2-5; weak D call: TRBD2 (5 bases). The CDR3 length is 14 residues. V lost 7 bases and J 5 bases, leaving 17 bases between the germline ends. Per the germline V gene, CDR1 is SGHVS and CDR2 is FQNEAQ. CDR3 region: CASIHQAQRETQYF. The CDR3, as DNA: TGTGCCAGCATCCACCAGGCCCAGCGGGAGACCCAGTACTTC.

This clonotype was seen a few times. CDR3 region: CASSQDRSGGGTDTQYF. In nucleotides, the CDR3 is TGCGCCAGCAGCCAAGATCGGTCCGGGGGAGGCACAGATACGCAGTATTTT. This chain uses TRBV4-3 with TRBJ2-3; D may be TRBD2 (6 bases). CDR3 length equals 17 residues. CDR1 and CDR2 (germline): LGHNA, YSLEER. V was cut by 0 bases and J by 1 base, with 14 bases left in between.

The genes are TRBV7-8 and TRBJ2-3; the match to TRBD1 covers 8 bases. Germline values: CDR1 SGHVS, CDR2 FQNEAQ. The CDR3 is 15 amino acids. V shed 7 bases, J shed 4 bases, and the junction held 10 bases outside the gene matches. The CDR3 region has the DNA TGTGCCAGCAAAAAGGACAGGGTGGGCGCAGATACGCAGTATTTT. Protein sequence: CASKKDRVGADTQYF.

This clonotype was detected only a few times. This chain links TRBV19 with TRBJ1-2; weak D call: TRBD1 (6 bases). Germline loops: CDR1 LNHDA, CDR2 SQIVND (reference sequence). With 7 bases removed from V and 8 bases from J, the gap between germline ends came to 29 bases. CDR3 size: 17 residues. The CDR3 nucleotides are TGTGCCAGTACGGCGGCAGGACACACCGGGGGGCGAGGCGGCTACACCTTC. It yields the protein CASTAAGHTGGRGGYTF.

The chain employs TRBV5-5 and TRBJ2-1; TRBD1 matches at 8 bases. V was clipped by 3 bases and J by 3 bases; unmatched bases: 5. The CDR3 is made up of 15 amino acids. Germline V CDR1 and CDR2: SGHKS, YYEKEE (reference sequence). The CDR3 sequence: CASSWTGKNYNEQFF. Written as DNA, the CDR3 is TGTGCCAGCAGCTGGACAGGGAAAAACTACAATGAGCAGTTCTTC. The full variable domain, with the rest looked up from reference TRBV5-5 and TRBJ2-1, is DAGVTQSPTHLIKTRGQQVTLRCSPISGHKSVSWYQQVLGQGPQFIFQYYEKEERGRGNFPDRFSARQFPNYSSELNVNALLLGDSALYLCASSWTGKNYNEQFFGPGTRLTVL.

This clonotype has just one count. The junction departs from the called germline gene at one end, perhaps through a read error. The chain recombines TRBV12-3 or TRBV12-4 with TRBJ1-5, with D possibly being TRBD1 (6 bases). This CDR3 has 14 residues. The CDR3 here is CAGSLQGSNQPQHF. The CDR3 nucleotides are TGTGCCGGCAGCTTACAGGGCAGCAATCAGCCCCAGCATTTT.

This clonotype was found a few times. The CDR3, as DNA: TGCAGTGCTAGGCTGTTTAGGGATGAGCAGTTCTTC. Amino acids: CSARLFRDEQFF. The chain couples TRBV20-1 to TRBJ2-1; D unresolved. Germline V gene lookup returns CDR1 DFQATT and CDR2 SNEGSKA (reference sequence). V was clipped by 3 bases and J by 8 bases, with 11 bases between them. The CDR3 is 12 residues long.

The chain carries TRBV28 and TRBJ1-4; D not resolved. This CDR3 is built from 15 residues. Trimming pared 6 bases from V and 7 bases from J, leaving 18 bases between. Germline values: CDR1 MDHEN, CDR2 SYDVKM. CDR3 loop: CASSSPGLKGEKLFF. CDR3 DNA sequence: TGTGCCAGCAGCTCGCCGGGCCTAAAGGGTGAAAAACTGTTTTTT.

This clonotype was picked up many times. The chain couples TRBV20-1 to TRBJ2-6, with D hard to call. The CDR3 is made up of 18 amino acids. Germline assignment: CDR1 DFQATT and CDR2 SNEGSKA (reference sequence). The ends were cut back, 1 base at V and 0 bases at J, with 16 bases in the middle. CDR3 protein: CSARARSQESSGANVLTF. The DNA of the CDR3 is TGCAGTGCTAGAGCCCGATCCCAGGAAAGCTCTGGGGCCAACGTCCTGACTTTC.

The genes are TRBV12-3 or TRBV12-4 and TRBJ2-1; TRBD1 is a possible D gene (7 bases). The CDR3 consists of 15 residues. With 3 bases removed from V and 3 bases from J, the gap between germline ends came to 12 bases. The CDR3, as DNA: TGTGCCAGCAGTTTCGGCCAGGGGGGCTACAATGAGCAGTTCTTC. Translated: CASSFGQGGYNEQFF.

The V call is TRBV7-2, the J call TRBJ1-4; possible D gene TRBD1, 5 bases. V was shortened by 1 base and J by 6 bases, with 9 bases between the two germline ends. The CDR3 is made up of 14 amino acids. CDR1 is SGHTA, CDR2 FQGNSA, per germline. The CDR3 DNA reads TGTGCCAGCAGCTTAGAGCCACAGGATGAAAAACTGTTTTTT. Translating it yields CASSLEPQDEKLFF.

Here the CDR3 reads CASSPVGTGATNEQFF. The CDR3 coding sequence is TGCGCCAGCAGCCCTGTAGGGACAGGGGCCACGAATGAGCAGTTCTTC. The gene calls are TRBV5-1 and TRBJ2-1, with 10 bases lining up with TRBD1. The length of the CDR3 is 16 residues. Trimming cost V 4 bases and J 7 bases; bases outside gene matches: 11. Germline-derived CDR1 and CDR2 are SGHRS and YFSETQ.

This chain connects TRBV5-1 to TRBJ2-1; D remains unclear. CDR3 size: 17 residues. CDR1 SGHRS and CDR2 YFSETQ come from the germline V gene. Trimming cost V 0 bases and J 0 bases, with 13 bases left between them. The CDR3 region has the DNA TGCGCCAGCAGCTTGGCGGGCAGTCGAAGCTCCTACAATGAGCAGTTCTTC. This encodes CASSLAGSRSSYNEQFF.

The chain links TRBV4-3 to TRBJ1-2, with 9 bases aligning to TRBD1. The CDR3 extends over 18 amino acids. Per the germline V gene, CDR1 is LGHNA and CDR2 is YSLEER. V lost 4 bases, J lost 7 bases, and 19 bases stayed unmatched. The CDR3 region has the DNA TGCGCCAGCAGCCTCCAAACAGGGGGCTTTTCTTCGCCCAGTGGCTACACCTTC. This gives the protein CASSLQTGGFSSPSGYTF.

This clonotype turned up a few times. The rearrangement links TRBV7-2 to TRBJ1-6; no firm D call. The CDR3 covers 15 residues. V dropped 5 bases and J dropped 3 bases, with 11 bases sitting between them. CDR1 and CDR2 (germline): SGHTA, FQGNSA. The CDR3 sequence is CASSPPLSYNSPLHF. CDR3 bases: TGTGCCAGCAGCCCCCCGTTAAGCTATAATTCACCCCTCCACTTT.

This rearrangement joins TRBV7-8 to TRBJ1-1; D is unclear. The V gene lost 8 bases and the J gene lost 4 bases, with 17 bases spanning the gap. Germline CDR1 SGHVS, CDR2 FQNEAQ. CDR3 length: 14 residues. The chain's CDR3 is CASGPPGDGTEAFF. The CDR3, as DNA: TGTGCCAGCGGCCCCCCAGGTGACGGCACTGAAGCTTTCTTT.

V and J are TRBV27 and TRBJ2-2; 8 bases fit TRBD1. The CDR3 length is 16 residues. CDR1 MNHEY and CDR2 SMNVEV come from the germline V gene (reference sequence). J was trimmed by 4 bases and V by 2 bases; bases with no gene match: 6. CDR3 sequence reads: CASSLQGAWATGELFF. Here the CDR3 DNA reads TGTGCCAGCAGTTTACAGGGGGCGTGGGCCACCGGGGAGCTGTTTTTT.

The chain uses TRBV6-2 or TRBV6-3 and TRBJ2-5, with 9 bases aligning to TRBD2. The CDR3 is 16 amino acids. Per the germline V gene, CDR1 is MNHEY and CDR2 is SVGEGT. J was trimmed by 11 bases and V by 1 base; bases with no gene match: 14. CDR3 amino acids: CASSYWGGGAFDEQYF. CDR3 DNA: TGTGCCAGCAGTTACTGGGGCGGGGGGGCTTTCGATGAGCAGTACTTC.

This clonotype appeared many times. The chain employs TRBV4-3 and TRBJ2-7, with 11 nucleotides matching TRBD2. Germline V CDR1 and CDR2: LGHNA, YSLEER. V shed 1 base and J 2 bases; nucleotides not matched to a gene: 25. The CDR3 consists of 23 residues. The CDR3 sequence is CASSQATPSPGLAVGVPTYEQYF. CDR3 nucleotide sequence: TGCGCCAGCAGCCAAGCGACCCCATCTCCGGGACTAGCGGTTGGGGTACCGACCTACGAGCAGTACTTC.

Points on this clonotype: Given a much more abundant clone one base away, this may be a read error. This chain uses TRBV5-1 with TRBJ2-6; TRBD1 matches at 8 bases. The CDR3 extends over 17 amino acids. V gave up 5 bases and J gave up 0 bases; unmatched junction bases: 7. Germline CDR1 is SGHRS and CDR2 is YFSETQ. The CDR3 here is CASRCDRGGSGANVLTF. The CDR3, as DNA: TGCGCCAGCAGGTGTGACAGGGGCGGCTCTGGGGCCAACGTCCTGACTTTC.

This chain uses TRBV6-5 with TRBJ1-2; 7 bases line up with TRBD1. V lost 6 bases and J lost 4; bases outside the gene matches: 5. The length of the CDR3 is 13 residues. Germline V gene sequence: CDR1 MNHEY, CDR2 SVGAGI. CDR3 in DNA: TGTGCCAGCAGACCGGGACAGCGCTATGGCTACACCTTC. The encoded protein is CASRPGQRYGYTF.